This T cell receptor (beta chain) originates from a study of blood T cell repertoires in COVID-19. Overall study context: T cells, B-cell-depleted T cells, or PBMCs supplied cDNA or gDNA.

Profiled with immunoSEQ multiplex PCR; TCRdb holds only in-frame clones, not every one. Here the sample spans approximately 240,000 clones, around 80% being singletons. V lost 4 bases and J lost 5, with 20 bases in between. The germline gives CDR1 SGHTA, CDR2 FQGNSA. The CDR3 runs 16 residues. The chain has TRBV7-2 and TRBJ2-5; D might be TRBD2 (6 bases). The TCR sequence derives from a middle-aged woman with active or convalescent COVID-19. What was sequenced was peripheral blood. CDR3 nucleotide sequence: TGTGCCAGCAGCTCGAGTAGGGTGCCAGGGAGGGAGACCCAGTACTTC. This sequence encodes CASSSSRVPGRETQYF.